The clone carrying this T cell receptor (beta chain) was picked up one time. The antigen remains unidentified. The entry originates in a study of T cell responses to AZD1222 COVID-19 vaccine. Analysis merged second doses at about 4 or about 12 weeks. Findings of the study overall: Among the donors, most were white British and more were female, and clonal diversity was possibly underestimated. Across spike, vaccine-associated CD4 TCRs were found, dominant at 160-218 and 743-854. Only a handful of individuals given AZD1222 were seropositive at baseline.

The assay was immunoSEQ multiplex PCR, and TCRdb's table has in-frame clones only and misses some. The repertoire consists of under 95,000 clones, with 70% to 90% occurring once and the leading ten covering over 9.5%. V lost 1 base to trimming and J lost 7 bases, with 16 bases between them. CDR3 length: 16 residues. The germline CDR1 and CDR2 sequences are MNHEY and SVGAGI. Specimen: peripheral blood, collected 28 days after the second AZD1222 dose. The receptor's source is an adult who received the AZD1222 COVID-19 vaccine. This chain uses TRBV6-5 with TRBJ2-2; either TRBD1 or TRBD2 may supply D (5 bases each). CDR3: CASSYLRGSRIGELFF. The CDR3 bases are TGTGCCAGCAGTTACTTGAGGGGATCAAGGATCGGGGAGCTGTTTTTT.